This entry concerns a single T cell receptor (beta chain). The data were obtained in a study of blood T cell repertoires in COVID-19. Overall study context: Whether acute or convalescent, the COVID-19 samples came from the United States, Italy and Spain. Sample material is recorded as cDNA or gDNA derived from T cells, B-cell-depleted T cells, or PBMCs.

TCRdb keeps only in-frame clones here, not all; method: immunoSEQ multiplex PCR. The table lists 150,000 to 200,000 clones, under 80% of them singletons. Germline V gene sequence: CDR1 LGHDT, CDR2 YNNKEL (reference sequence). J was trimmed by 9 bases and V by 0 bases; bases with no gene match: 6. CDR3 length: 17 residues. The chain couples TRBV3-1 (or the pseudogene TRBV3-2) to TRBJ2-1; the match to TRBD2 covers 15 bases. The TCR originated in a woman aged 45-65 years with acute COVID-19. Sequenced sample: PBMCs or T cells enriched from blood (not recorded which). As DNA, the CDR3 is TGTGCCAGCAGCCAAGATGGACTAGCGGGGGGGAGAGGTGAGCAGTTCTTC. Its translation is CASSQDGLAGGRGEQFF.